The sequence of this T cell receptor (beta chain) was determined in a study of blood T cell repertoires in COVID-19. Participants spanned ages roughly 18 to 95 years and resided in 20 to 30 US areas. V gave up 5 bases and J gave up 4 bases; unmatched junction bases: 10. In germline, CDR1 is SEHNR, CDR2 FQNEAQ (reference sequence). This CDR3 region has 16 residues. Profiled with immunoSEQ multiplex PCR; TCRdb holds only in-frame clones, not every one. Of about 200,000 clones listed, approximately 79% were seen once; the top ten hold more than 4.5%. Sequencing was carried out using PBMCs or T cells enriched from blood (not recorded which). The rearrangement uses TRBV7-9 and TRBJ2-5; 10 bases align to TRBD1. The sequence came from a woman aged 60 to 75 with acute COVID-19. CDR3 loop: CASSTSGTGERETQYF. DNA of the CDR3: TGTGCCAGCAGCACCTCCGGGACAGGGGAGAGAGAGACCCAGTACTTC.